This T cell receptor beta chain originates from a study of blood T cell repertoires in COVID-19. The wider study: Some COVID-19 samples were acute and others convalescent; all came from the United States, Italy and Spain. Nucleic acid was either cDNA or gDNA, and it came from T cells, B-cell-depleted T cells, or PBMCs.

Original methodology: Estimation of nucleated cell counts relied on the amplification of reference gene primers. TCRdb keeps only in-frame clones here, not all; method: immunoSEQ multiplex PCR. For V, J and clone size, that table is used; D and trimming come from the DNA. The top ten hold about 15% of the sample, which has roughly 50,000 clones, around 78% seen once. V shed 3 bases, J shed 6 bases, and the junction held 3 bases outside the gene matches. Germline CDR1 reads SGHRS; CDR2 reads YFSETQ. This CDR3 is 14 amino acids long. The clonotype was recovered from a human donor with active or convalescent COVID-19. The donor label of this sample is uncertain. The sequenced sample consisted of peripheral blood. This sequence joins TRBV5-1 and TRBJ1-4; the match to TRBD1 covers 9 bases. CDR3 nucleotides: TGCGCCAGCAGCTCCGGGACAGGGTATGAAAAACTGTTTTTT. This translates into CASSSGTGYEKLFF.